These T cell receptor beta chains were read from a single sample in a study of Graves' ophthalmopathy and Graves' hyperthyroidism. TCRdb re-called the multiplex PCR reads through MiXCR, storing one row per CDR3 protein. Seen here are around 590,000 distinct CDR3 sequences, roughly 39% observed once, and the top ten hold about 4.6%. The sequenced sample consisted of peripheral blood or thyroid tissue (not recorded which). The receptors derive from an adult man with Graves' hyperthyroidism. CDR3s include the opening cysteine and the closing phenylalanine or tryptophan. D genes are given only for firm matches. Clone size is stated in some rows and not others, as once, few, many or a class when expanded.

>TRBJ1-1|TRBV27|TRBD1|many
CASSLRDSSEAFF
TGTGCCAGCAGCCTAAGGGACAGCAGTGAAGCTTTCTTT
>TRBJ1-4|TRBV9|TRBD1|few
CASSVTGQGATNEKLFF
TGTGCCAGCAGCGTAACGGGACAGGGGGCAACTAATGAAAAACTGTTTTTT
>TRBJ1-1|TRBV4-1|TRBD1|many
CASSQTGGWGAEAFF
TGCGCCAGCAGCCAAACAGGGGGCTGGGGAGCTGAAGCTTTCTTT
>TRBJ2-7|TRBV2|.|many
CAGTTGFSYEQYF
TGTGCCGGTACAACAGGGTTCTCCTACGAGCAGTACTTC
>TRBJ2-6|TRBV7-9|.|.
CASSLKGVTF
TGTGCCAGCAGCTTAAAAGGAGTGACTTTC
>TRBJ1-2|TRBV2|.|.
CASRAAYGYTF
TGTGCCAGCAGGGCGGCCTATGGCTACACCTTC
>TRBJ1-2|TRBV6-1|.|many
CASSEDSYGYTF
TGTGCCAGCAGTGAGGACAGTTATGGCTACACCTTC
>TRBJ1-6|TRBV10-3|.|.
CAISNDYNSPLHF
TGTGCCATCAGTAACGACTATAATTCACCCCTCCACTTT
>TRBJ2-5|TRBV6-5|TRBD2|few
CASSLWGSGRGETQYF
TGTGCCAGCAGTCTTTGGGGTAGCGGGAGAGGGGAGACCCAGTACTTC
>TRBJ2-7|TRBV7-3|.|.
CASSPSAGTWSEQYF
TGTGCCAGCAGCCCCTCCGCCGGGACGTGGAGTGAGCAGTACTTC
>TRBJ1-3|TRBV14|.|.
CASSLGSHNTIYF
TGTGCCAGCAGCCTGGGTTCTCATAACACCATATATTTT
>TRBJ1-6|TRBV12-3/TRBV12-4|TRBD1|.
CASSPTGENSPLHF
TGTGCCAGCTCACCAACAGGGGAGAATTCACCCCTCCACTTT
>TRBJ1-2|TRBV15|.|many
CATSRDGGETGYTF
TGTGCCACCAGCAGAGATGGAGGGGAAACGGGCTACACCTTC
>TRBJ1-2|TRBV7-2|TRBD1|many
CASSFGQGINYGYTF
TGTGCCAGCAGCTTCGGACAGGGGATTAACTATGGCTACACCTTC
>TRBJ1-6|TRBV6-1|.|many
CASQPRAAVNSPLHF
TGTGCCAGTCAACCCAGGGCAGCCGTAAATTCACCCCTCCACTTT
>TRBJ2-6|TRBV6-5|.|many
CASSYSGLGGANVLTF
TGTGCCAGCAGTTACTCGGGGTTGGGGGGGGCCAACGTCCTGACTTTC
>TRBJ1-6|TRBV7-8|.|.
CASRRPGRYSPLHF
TGTGCCAGCAGACGTCCCGGAAGGTATTCACCCCTCCACTTT
>TRBJ1-2|TRBV7-2|.|many
CASSPGFPYGYTF
TGTGCCAGCAGCCCAGGGTTCCCCTATGGCTACACCTTC
>TRBJ2-1|TRBV7-9|TRBD2|.
CASKLSGRQEQFF
TGTGCCAGCAAGCTGAGCGGGAGACAGGAGCAGTTCTTC
>TRBJ2-5|TRBV9|TRBD2|few
CASSAPPLAGEETQYF
TGTGCCAGCAGCGCCCCTCCCCTAGCGGGAGAGGAGACCCAGTACTTC
>TRBJ2-2|TRBV20-1|TRBD2|.
CSASVSGGTETGELFF
TGCAGTGCTAGTGTTTCGGGGGGAACAGAGACCGGGGAGCTGTTTTTC
>TRBJ1-3|TRBV12-3/TRBV12-4|.|many
CASSGTGSPIF
TGTGCCAGCAGTGGGACCGGGAGCCCCATTTTT
>TRBJ2-7|TRBV12-3/TRBV12-4|.|few
CASSLVRASSYEQYF
TGTGCCAGCAGTTTAGTGAGGGCGAGCTCCTACGAGCAGTACTTC
>TRBJ2-5|TRBV19|TRBD1|once
CASWSGTGGRETQYF
TGTGCCAGTTGGTCCGGGACAGGGGGCCGGGAGACCCAGTACTTC
>TRBJ1-1|TRBV19|.|many
CASSIRPDMNTEAFF
TGTGCCAGTAGTATTCGACCAGACATGAACACTGAAGCTTTCTTT
>TRBJ1-1|TRBV29-1|.|many
CSVRRSNTEAFF
TGCAGCGTTCGCCGATCGAACACTGAAGCTTTCTTT
>TRBJ1-4|TRBV20-1|.|many
CSAPAPGLPGEKLFF
TGCAGTGCTCCCGCCCCCGGCCTACCGGGTGAAAAACTGTTTTTT
>TRBJ2-5|TRBV5-1|TRBD1|many
CASSLGTGGQETQYF
TGTGCCAGCAGCTTAGGCACAGGGGGCCAAGAGACCCAGTACTTC
>TRBJ2-3|TRBV7-9|TRBD1|.
CASSPRVWDRDTDTQYF
TGTGCCAGCAGCCCCCGGGTTTGGGACAGGGACACAGATACGCAGTATTTT
>TRBJ2-5|TRBV20-1|.|.
CSAYREVETQYF
TGCAGTGCTTACAGGGAGGTGGAGACCCAGTACTTC
>TRBJ2-3|TRBV7-2|TRBD2|many
CASSLTSGNTDTQYF
TGTGCCAGCAGCTTAACTAGCGGGAACACAGATACGCAGTATTTT
>TRBJ1-6|TRBV15|.|many
CATSRDLLRGSPLHF
TGTGCCACCAGCAGAGATCTCCTCAGGGGTTCACCCCTCCACTTT
>TRBJ2-5|TRBV2|.|once
CASSVEQQETQYF
TGTGCCAGCAGTGTTGAGCAGCAAGAGACCCAGTACTTC
>TRBJ1-2|TRBV5-1|.|.
CASSYGAGLDYGYTF
TGCGCCAGCAGCTATGGGGCAGGGCTGGACTATGGCTACACCTTC
>TRBJ2-5|TRBV5-1|.|many
CASSYYLRDHQETQYF
TGCGCCAGCAGCTACTACCTTCGGGACCACCAAGAGACCCAGTACTTC
>TRBJ2-5|TRBV28|.|.
CASSPGQMRWTQYF
TGTGCCAGCAGTCCGGGGCAGATGAGATGGACCCAGTACTTC
>TRBJ1-4|TRBV29-1|.|many
CSVATGKNEKLFF
TGCAGCGTTGCAACAGGGAAAAATGAAAAACTGTTTTTT
>TRBJ2-7|TRBV10-3|.|few
CASSESGGIYEQYF
TGTGCCAGCAGTGAAAGTGGAGGGATCTACGAGCAGTACTTC
>TRBJ2-7|TRBV2|.|.
CASSLEQGQHYEQYF
TGTGCCAGCAGCTTAGAGCAGGGTCAGCACTACGAGCAGTACTTC
>TRBJ1-6|TRBV25-1|.|.
CASSFSAGGGSPLHF
TGTGCCAGCAGTTTCAGTGCCGGGGGGGGTTCACCCCTCCACTTT
>TRBJ1-1|TRBV4-2|.|.
CASSQDPGTMNTEAFF
TGTGCCAGCAGCCAAGATCCCGGGACAATGAACACTGAAGCTTTCTTT
>TRBJ1-1|TRBV6-1|TRBD1|few
CASSVIDRGTKAFF
TGTGCCAGCAGTGTTATCGACAGGGGCACTAAAGCTTTCTTT
>TRBJ2-7|TRBV12-3/TRBV12-4|.|many
CASSLRRDMYF
TGTGCCAGCAGTTTACGGAGGGACATGTACTTC
>TRBJ1-1|TRBV19|.|few
CASSTPFYAFF
TGTGCCAGTAGTACCCCTTTTTACGCTTTCTTT
>TRBJ2-2|TRBV12-3/TRBV12-4|TRBD2|many
CASSFLAGGLLNLFF
TGTGCCAGCAGTTTCCTAGCGGGGGGCCTTTTAAACCTGTTTTTT
>TRBJ2-3|TRBV19|.|.
CASQGWNSTDTQYF
TGTGCCAGCCAAGGGTGGAATAGCACAGATACGCAGTATTTT
>TRBJ1-1|TRBV29-1|TRBD1|.
CSDDRGLLAFF
TGCAGTGATGACAGGGGGTTACTAGCTTTCTTT
>TRBJ2-5|TRBV24-1|.|.
CATSETGRQETQYF
TGTGCCACCAGTGAGACAGGACGCCAAGAGACCCAGTACTTC
>TRBJ2-1|TRBV15|.|.
CATSRDKANEQFF
TGTGCCACCAGCAGAGATAAAGCAAATGAGCAGTTCTTC
>TRBJ1-1|TRBV24-1|.|many
CATRGILNTEAFF
TGTGCCACCAGAGGGATTTTGAACACTGAAGCTTTCTTT
>TRBJ2-5|TRBV7-9|.|many
CASSLGVRRTQYF
TGTGCCAGCAGCCTTGGGGTTCGAAGGACCCAGTACTTC
>TRBJ2-7|TRBV19|TRBD1|many
CASNLGTGSYEQYF
TGTGCCAGTAACCTAGGGACAGGTTCTTACGAGCAGTACTTC
>TRBJ1-5|TRBV7-8|TRBD1|many
CASSLVGTGEFEQPQHF
TGTGCCAGCAGCTTAGTCGGGACAGGGGAGTTCGAACAGCCCCAGCATTTT
>TRBJ1-5|TRBV19|.|many
CASSLQVNQPQHF
TGTGCCAGTAGTCTGCAGGTCAATCAGCCCCAGCATTTT
>TRBJ2-7|TRBV9|.|.
CASSQEGGRPSYEQYF
TGTGCCAGCAGCCAAGAAGGAGGGCGGCCCTCCTACGAGCAGTACTTC